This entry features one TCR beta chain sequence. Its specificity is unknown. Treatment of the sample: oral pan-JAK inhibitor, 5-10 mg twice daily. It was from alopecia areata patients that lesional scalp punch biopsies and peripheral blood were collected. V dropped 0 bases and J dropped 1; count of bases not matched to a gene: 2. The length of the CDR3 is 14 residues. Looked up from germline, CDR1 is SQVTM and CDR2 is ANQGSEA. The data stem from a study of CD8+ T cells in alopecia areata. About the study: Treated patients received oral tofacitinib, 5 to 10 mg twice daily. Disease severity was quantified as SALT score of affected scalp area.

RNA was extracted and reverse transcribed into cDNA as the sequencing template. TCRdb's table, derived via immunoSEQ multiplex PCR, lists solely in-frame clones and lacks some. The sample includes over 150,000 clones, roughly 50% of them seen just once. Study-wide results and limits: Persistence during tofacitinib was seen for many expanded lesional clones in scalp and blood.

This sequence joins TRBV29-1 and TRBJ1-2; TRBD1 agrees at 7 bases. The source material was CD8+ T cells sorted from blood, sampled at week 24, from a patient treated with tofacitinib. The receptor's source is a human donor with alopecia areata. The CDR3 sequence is CSVEDTGDNYGYTF. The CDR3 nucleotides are TGCAGCGTTGAAGATACAGGGGATAACTATGGCTACACCTTC.